One sample yielded the 21 T cell receptor beta chains listed below, sequenced in a study of T cells in severe cutaneous drug reactions. Libraries were made by iRepertoire multiplex PCR with TCR subtype-specific primers for bulk and single-cell sequencing. TCRdb reprocessed the multiplex PCR reads and stores each CDR3 protein as one record, lacking DNA. The sample totals about 9,600 distinct CDR3 sequences; its top ten clones hold 20% to 25%. Carbamazepine had induced Stevens-Johnson syndrome or toxic epidermal necrolysis in the sequenced donors. The sample comprised cells from a skin blister. These receptor sequences come from a human donor with Stevens-Johnson syndrome, a severe cutaneous drug reaction.

CDR3 protein: CSVDLGSTDTQYF. This chain joins TRBV29-1 and TRBJ2-3. This CDR3 is 13 amino acids long. From germline, CDR1 is SQVTM and CDR2 ANQGSEA.

The rearrangement uses TRBV29-1 and TRBJ1-1. Per the germline V gene, CDR1 is SQVTM and CDR2 is ANQGSEA. The CDR3 has 12 amino acids. The CDR3 spells CSVVTWNTEAFF.

This chain connects TRBV20-1 to TRBJ2-3; TCRdb lists TRBD1, though no DNA is available to test this call. The CDR3 runs 15 residues. Germline-derived CDR1 and CDR2 are DFQATT and SNEGSKA (reference sequence). CDR3 protein: CSARDTGGSTDTQYF.

The chain recombines TRBV20-1 with TRBJ1-6; TCRdb designates TRBD1, a call that cannot be tested without DNA. This CDR3 region has 14 residues. In germline, CDR1 is DFQATT, CDR2 SNEGSKA (reference sequence). The CDR3 protein is CSAAGAVDNSPLHF.

The chain recombines TRBV20-1 with TRBJ2-1; absent DNA, TCRdb's TRBD2 call cannot be checked. In germline, CDR1 is DFQATT, CDR2 SNEGSKA (reference sequence). The CDR3 runs 16 residues. The CDR3 protein is CSARDPGGLASTEQFF.

This rearrangement joins TRBV20-1 to TRBJ1-2; the TCRdb D gene call, TRBD1, has no DNA to confirm it. The CDR3 sequence is 14 residues long. CDR1 is DFQATT and CDR2 is SNEGSKA in the germline V gene (reference sequence). This CDR3 reads CSAKPLDRNYGYTF.

The J gene is TRBJ2-7, the V gene TRBV20-1; lacking DNA, the TRBD1 call made by TCRdb goes unchecked. This CDR3 comprises 13 residues. Germline CDR1 is DFQATT and CDR2 is SNEGSKA (reference sequence). This CDR3 is CSATPYGIREQYF.

The chain joins TRBV29-1 to TRBJ1-1; as DNA is missing, the TRBD1 call by TCRdb cannot be tested. Germline lookup yields CDR1 SQVTM and CDR2 ANQGSEA. The CDR3 sequence is 17 residues long. The CDR3 reads CSVVDNSWGASNTEAFF.

V and J are TRBV28 and TRBJ2-1; no DNA is available, so the TRBD1 call from TCRdb remains unchecked. Germline V gene sequence: CDR1 MDHEN, CDR2 SYDVKM. The CDR3 consists of 16 residues. The CDR3 is CASSSGTGSSYNEQFF.

J is TRBJ2-2 and V is TRBV20-1; checking the TCRdb D call of TRBD2 is not possible without DNA. CDR3 size: 15 residues. Per germline, CDR1 DFQATT and CDR2 SNEGSKA (reference sequence). The CDR3 loop is CSASVSGRGTGELFF.

The chain carries TRBV20-1 and TRBJ1-1; TCRdb names TRBD1, which stays unverified in the absence of DNA. The germline V gene has CDR1 DFQATT and CDR2 SNEGSKA (reference sequence). CDR3 length: 13 residues. CDR3 sequence reads: CSANRGMNTEAFF.

V and J are TRBV29-1 and TRBJ2-7; no DNA is available, so the TRBD1 call from TCRdb remains unchecked. Germline V gives CDR1 SQVTM, CDR2 ANQGSEA. This CDR3 is built from 13 residues. CDR3 in amino acids: CSVEWDLSYEQYF.

V and J are TRBV20-1 and TRBJ2-7; there is no DNA to check the TCRdb D call of TRBD1. Germline assignment: CDR1 DFQATT and CDR2 SNEGSKA (reference sequence). CDR3 length equals 15 residues. The CDR3 sequence: CSARDRNLWGYEQYF.

The gene calls are TRBV20-1 and TRBJ2-7; TCRdb selects TRBD2, and the lack of DNA leaves this call unchecked. This CDR3 region has 13 residues. Germline V lookup: CDR1 DFQATT, CDR2 SNEGSKA (reference sequence). The CDR3 protein is CSARGTREHEQYF.

The V and J genes are TRBV29-1 and TRBJ1-1; as DNA is missing, the TRBD1 call by TCRdb cannot be tested. CDR1 SQVTM and CDR2 ANQGSEA come from the germline V gene. This CDR3 is 14 amino acids long. CDR3 protein: CSVEPPSRNTEAFF.

This clonotype is called medium-sized based on its frequency. The chain uses TRBV20-1 and TRBJ1-2; TCRdb lists TRBD1, though no DNA is available to test this call. This CDR3 has 15 amino acids. Per the germline V gene, CDR1 is DFQATT and CDR2 is SNEGSKA (reference sequence). This CDR3 is CSARRGAAANYGYTF.

V and J are TRBV20-1 and TRBJ2-7. The V gene's germline CDR1 is DFQATT and CDR2 SNEGSKA (reference sequence). The CDR3 loop spans 13 amino acids. The CDR3 loop is CSAPGTANYEQYF.

J is TRBJ1-5 and V is TRBV20-1. The germline gives CDR1 DFQATT, CDR2 SNEGSKA (reference sequence). The CDR3 runs to 15 residues. The CDR3 loop is CSARRFDGSNQPQHF.

V and J are TRBV29-1 and TRBJ2-1; TCRdb's D call of TRBD2 is untestable without DNA. This CDR3 is built from 20 residues. CDR1 and CDR2 from the germline V gene are SQVTM and ANQGSEA. The CDR3 protein is CSVEDLRTGEGRSSYNEQFF.

The rearrangement uses TRBV20-1 and TRBJ2-1. CDR3 length: 15 residues. The germline gives CDR1 DFQATT, CDR2 SNEGSKA (reference sequence). The CDR3: CSARAFDKAYNEQFF.

Its frequency marks this clonotype as medium-sized (0.01 to 0.1%). This chain's CDR3 is CASSTGFNTQYF. The V call is TRBV3-1, the J call TRBJ2-3; TCRdb's assignment of TRBD1 cannot be checked, as there is no DNA. CDR1 is LGHDT and CDR2 is YNNKEL in the germline V gene (reference sequence). This CDR3 has 12 amino acids.